This T cell receptor beta chain was documented in a study of T-cell memory formation after mild COVID-19. Germline V gene lookup returns CDR1 SGDLS and CDR2 YYNGEE. This CDR3 has 14 residues. Trimming stripped 0 bases from V and 3 bases from J, with 9 bases between. TCRdb re-analysed the 5' RACE reads in MiXCR, keeping a single row per CDR3 protein. In the table there are some 150,000 distinct CDR3 sequences, around 5.8% of which are singletons. The origin of this receptor is an adult woman who had mild COVID-19 (a few samples of this study predate the infection). Cell type and time point are not known. Sequenced input: PBMCs or a T cell subset sorted from them (not recorded which). The gene calls are TRBV9 and TRBJ1-1; D ambiguous. CDR3 coding DNA: TGTGCCAGCAGCGTAGACCCTAGCGACACTGAAGCTTTCTTT. Translation gives CASSVDPSDTEAFF.